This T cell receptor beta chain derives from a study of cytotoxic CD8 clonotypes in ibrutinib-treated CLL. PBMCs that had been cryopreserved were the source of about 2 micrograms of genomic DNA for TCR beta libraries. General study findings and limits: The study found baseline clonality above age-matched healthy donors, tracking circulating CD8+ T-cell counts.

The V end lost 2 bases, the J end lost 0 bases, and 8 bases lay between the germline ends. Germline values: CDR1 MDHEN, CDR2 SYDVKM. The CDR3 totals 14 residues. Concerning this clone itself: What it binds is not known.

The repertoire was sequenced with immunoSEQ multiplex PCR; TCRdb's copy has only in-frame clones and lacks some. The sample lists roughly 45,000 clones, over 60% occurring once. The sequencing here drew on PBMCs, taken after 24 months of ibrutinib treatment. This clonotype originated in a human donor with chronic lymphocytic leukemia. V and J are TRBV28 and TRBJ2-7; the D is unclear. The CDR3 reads CASSLPARSYEQYF. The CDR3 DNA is TGTGCCAGCAGTTTACCCGCGCGCTCCTACGAGCAGTACTTC.